These T cell receptor beta chains were read from a single sample in a study of T-cell reconstitution after alpha-beta-depleted transplantation in children. TCRdb re-called the PCR reads through MiXCR, storing one row per CDR3 protein. This table holds fewer than 550,000 distinct CDR3 sequences, roughly 10% found once. The sequencing used PBMCs from the stem cell graft donor, collected from the stem cell graft. All receptors come from a human donor who donated a stem cell graft to a child with acute myeloid leukemia. The CDR3 runs from the conserved cysteine through the conserved F or W. D genes are given only for firm matches. The listing skips clone size in some rows; elsewhere it reads once, few, many or a size class.

j_call d_call clone_size v_call cdr3_aa cdr3_nt
TRBJ2-4 NA many TRBV12-3/TRBV12-4 CASSPSGRRGILAKNIQYF TGTGCCAGCAGTCCATCGGGACGGAGGGGCATCCTAGCCAAAAACATTCAGTACTTC
TRBJ2-5 NA few TRBV18 CASSPQGREETQYF TGTGCCAGCTCACCACAGGGAAGGGAAGAGACCCAGTACTTC
TRBJ2-4 NA few TRBV12-3/TRBV12-4 CASRLTGTAGAKNIQYF TGTGCCAGCAGACTAACAGGGACCGCGGGAGCCAAAAACATTCAGTACTTC
TRBJ2-3 NA many TRBV20-1 CSARDLGGASADTQYF TGCAGTGCTAGAGATCTTGGAGGGGCTAGCGCAGATACGCAGTATTTT
TRBJ2-5 NA NA TRBV20-1 CSARRAGGETQYF TGCAGTGCTAGGAGAGCTGGGGGAGAGACCCAGTACTTC
TRBJ2-5 TRBD2 NA TRBV7-7 CASSHPGRVETQYF TGTGCTAGCAGCCACCCGGGGAGGGTAGAGACCCAGTACTTC
TRBJ1-2 NA NA TRBV9 CASSVGGGGYGYTF TGTGCCAGCAGCGTAGGTGGCGGGGGCTATGGCTACACCTTC
TRBJ1-2 TRBD1 NA TRBV29-1 CSASGQHRNYGYTF TGCAGCGCCTCGGGACAGCATCGTAACTATGGCTACACCTTC
TRBJ2-7 NA few TRBV29-1 CSVFQGPSYEQYF TGCAGCGTTTTTCAGGGGCCCTCCTACGAGCAGTACTTC
TRBJ2-6 TRBD1 many TRBV9 CASSVGGQGAAGANVLTF TGTGCCAGCAGCGTAGGCGGACAGGGGGCGGCTGGGGCCAACGTCCTGACTTTC
TRBJ1-1 NA NA TRBV20-1 CSALSGEAFF TGCAGTGCTTTGTCAGGAGAAGCTTTCTTT
TRBJ2-6 NA few TRBV10-3 CAISESRPSGANVLTF TGTGCCATCAGTGAGTCGCGGCCCTCTGGGGCCAACGTCCTGACTTTC
TRBJ1-5 NA many TRBV10-3 CAISEGRQVEPQHF TGTGCCATCAGCGAGGGGAGACAGGTCGAGCCCCAGCATTTT
TRBJ2-3 TRBD1 few TRBV27 CASSLSGTGADTQYF TGTGCCAGCAGTTTATCTGGGACAGGGGCAGATACGCAGTATTTT
TRBJ1-2 TRBD1 few TRBV12-3/TRBV12-4 CASSLRTGSGYTF TGTGCCAGCAGTTTGAGGACAGGGAGTGGCTACACCTTC
TRBJ2-2 TRBD2 few TRBV27 CASSPRTSGSSGELFF TGTGCCAGCAGTCCCCGGACTAGCGGGAGTTCCGGGGAGCTGTTTTTT
TRBJ2-5 NA many TRBV24-1 CATSGGSEETQYF TGTGCCACCAGTGGTGGTAGCGAAGAGACCCAGTACTTC
TRBJ2-1 NA few TRBV29-1 CSVQRGAYNEQFF TGCAGCGTTCAACGAGGGGCCTACAATGAGCAGTTCTTC
TRBJ2-7 TRBD2 few TRBV7-2 CASSSSGGPGEQYF TGTGCCAGCAGCTCTAGCGGGGGGCCGGGAGAGCAGTACTTC
TRBJ2-2 TRBD2 many TRBV7-9 CASSPPLRLAGTGELFF TGTGCCAGCAGCCCCCCCCTTCGACTAGCGGGTACCGGGGAGCTGTTTTTT